These 31 T cell receptor beta chains share one sample of origin, sequenced in a study of cytomegalovirus exposure and HLA in healthy donors. The PCR contained 60 Vbeta and 13 Jbeta primers. This table comes from immunoSEQ multiplex PCR, and its TCRdb copy is limited to in-frame clones, with some not included. This sample has around 150,000 clones, with 80% found just once. The specimen was PBMCs. These receptors all stem from a man aged 50 to 60 in good health and CMV-seronegative.

The chain employs TRBV4-2 and TRBJ2-7; 7 bases agree with TRBD2. The length of the CDR3 is 14 residues. J gave up 5 bases and V 4 bases, and 8 bases lay outside the gene matches. Per germline, CDR1 LGHNA and CDR2 YNFKEQ. The CDR3 loop is CASSRSREGDEQYF. CDR3 nucleotide sequence: TGTGCCAGCAGCCGATCTAGGGAGGGCGACGAGCAGTACTTC.

This clone is a singleton in its sample. The chain employs TRBV5-5 and TRBJ1-1, with no clear D. V shed 3 bases and J shed 4 bases, with 13 bases lying between them. The CDR3 runs to 14 residues. Germline-derived CDR1 and CDR2 are SGHKS and YYEKEE (reference sequence). Here the CDR3 reads CASSYDFSSTEAFF. The CDR3 DNA reads TGTGCCAGCAGCTACGATTTCAGTTCCACTGAAGCTTTCTTT.

The chain recombines TRBV18 with TRBJ2-5; 8 positions match TRBD1. V lost 3 bases and J lost 2; bases outside the gene matches: 8. CDR1 and CDR2 (germline): KGHSH, LQKENI. This CDR3 spans 16 amino acids. In nucleotides, the CDR3 is TGTGCCAGCTCACCGACCCTACGACAGGGGCAAGAGACCCAGTACTTC. It yields the protein CASSPTLRQGQETQYF.

This clone was picked up one time. J is TRBJ2-7 and V is TRBV5-1; TRBD2 might be the D (6 bases). Per the germline V gene, CDR1 is SGHRS and CDR2 is YFSETQ. V shed 4 bases and J shed 2 bases, with 13 bases lying between them. This CDR3 has 14 residues. In nucleotides, the CDR3 is TGCGCCAGCAGCCCCGGGACTGGCCCCTACGAGCAGTACTTC. Protein sequence: CASSPGTGPYEQYF.

The sample holds one count of this clone. The rearrangement joins TRBV14 to TRBJ2-7; D may be TRBD1 (6 bases). Per the germline V gene, CDR1 is SGHDN and CDR2 is FVKESK. Between the trimmed V and J ends, which lost 2 bases and 3 bases, there was a span of 11 bases. The CDR3 contains 14 residues. The CDR3: CASSQNGQYYEQYF. In DNA, the CDR3 is TGTGCCAGCAGCCAAAATGGACAGTACTACGAGCAGTACTTC.

This chain uses TRBV7-9 with TRBJ1-1, with 10 bases that match TRBD1. CDR3 length: 17 residues. The germline V gene has CDR1 SEHNR and CDR2 FQNEAQ (reference sequence). V was clipped by 4 bases and J by 2 bases; unmatched bases: 10. The CDR3 DNA follows: TGTGCCAGCAGCTCCTCAAGACAGGGGGCCCAAAACACTGAAGCTTTCTTT. Its translation is CASSSSRQGAQNTEAFF.

V is TRBV28 and J is TRBJ1-5, with D possibly matching TRBD1 (5 bases). The germline V gene has CDR1 MDHEN and CDR2 SYDVKM. The CDR3 extends over 15 amino acids. Trimming cost V 6 bases and J 6 bases, with 18 bases left between them. CDR3 protein: CASSPSRGDAQPQHF. CDR3 coding DNA: TGTGCCAGCAGCCCCTCCCGGGGGGACGCTCAGCCCCAGCATTTT.

CDR3 coding DNA: TGTGCCAGCAGTACACAGGGTTCTGGGGCCAACGTCCTGACTTTC. It yields the protein CASSTQGSGANVLTF. The V call is TRBV27, the J call TRBJ2-6; a possible D gene is TRBD1 (6 bases). Trimming left V 5 bases short and J 1 base short, with 9 bases between. The CDR3 consists of 15 residues. CDR1 is MNHEY, CDR2 SMNVEV, per germline (reference sequence).

The chain links TRBV5-1 to TRBJ2-2; TRBD2 aligns across 11 bases. The V segment lost 6 bases and the J segment 4 bases; nucleotides outside the gene matches: 5. From germline, CDR1 is SGHRS and CDR2 YFSETQ. The CDR3 contains 15 residues. CDR3 amino acids: CASTPLAGGTGELFF. The CDR3 region has the DNA TGCGCCAGCACCCCTCTAGCGGGAGGCACCGGGGAGCTGTTTTTT. Supplemented by reference TRBV5-1 and TRBJ2-2, the full variable domain reads KAGVTQTPRYLIKTRGQQVTLSCSPISGHRSVSWYQQTPGQGLQFLFEYFSETQRNKGNFPGRFSGRQFSNSRSEMNVSTLELGDSALYLCASTPLAGGTGELFFGEGSRLTVL.

This sequence joins TRBV5-4 and TRBJ2-7, with D hard to call. This CDR3 is built from 12 residues. From germline, CDR1 is SGHNT and CDR2 YYREEE (reference sequence). The germline V and J ends were trimmed by 3 bases and 1 base, with 5 bases remaining between them. As DNA, the CDR3 is TGTGCCAGCAGCTACTTATCCTACGAGCAGTACTTC. Translated: CASSYLSYEQYF. Full variable domain (outside the CDR3, taken from reference TRBV5-4 and TRBJ2-7): ETGVTQSPTHLIKTRGQQVTLRCSSQSGHNTVSWYQQALGQGPQFIFQYYREEENGRGNFPPRFSGLQFPNYSSELNVNALELDDSALYLCASSYLSYEQYFGPGTRLTVT.

This chain uses TRBV30 with TRBJ1-1; no firm D call. This CDR3 spans 14 amino acids. V was trimmed by 4 bases and J by 1 base, leaving 13 bases between them. Looked up from germline, CDR1 is GTSNPN and CDR2 is SVGIG (reference sequence). CDR3 sequence reads: CAWNALGKNTEAFF. The DNA of the CDR3 is TGTGCCTGGAATGCTTTGGGCAAGAACACTGAAGCTTTCTTT.

The V call is TRBV6-1, the J call TRBJ2-5, with TRBD2 as a possible D gene (6 bases). This CDR3 is 13 amino acids long. Germline V gives CDR1 MNHNS, CDR2 SASEGT. V dropped 1 base and J dropped 5 bases, with 8 bases sitting between them. CDR3 sequence reads: CASSEGGGETQYF. CDR3 nucleotide sequence: TGTGCCAGCAGTGAAGGGGGAGGTGAGACCCAGTACTTC.

This clone was detected a few times. The rearrangement joins TRBV5-4 to TRBJ2-2; D gene uncertain. The CDR3 is 14 amino acids. The germline gives CDR1 SGHNT, CDR2 YYREEE (reference sequence). V gave up 0 bases and J gave up 4 bases, with 7 bases separating them. CDR3 coding DNA: TGTGCCAGCAGCTTGGATCCGCGCACCGGGGAGCTGTTTTTT. It codes for CASSLDPRTGELFF. The full variable domain, its missing parts supplied by reference TRBV5-4 and TRBJ2-2, is ETGVTQSPTHLIKTRGQQVTLRCSSQSGHNTVSWYQQALGQGPQFIFQYYREEENGRGNFPPRFSGLQFPNYSSELNVNALELDDSALYLCASSLDPRTGELFFGEGSRLTVL.

DNA of the CDR3: TGTGCCAGCAGCTCGACAGGTAGCAATCAGCCCCAGCATTTT. Protein product: CASSSTGSNQPQHF. This chain links TRBV7-9 with TRBJ1-5, with a tentative D call TRBD1 (6 bases). V was trimmed by 4 bases and J by 0 bases, leaving 7 bases between them. Germline V lookup: CDR1 SEHNR, CDR2 FQNEAQ (reference sequence). This CDR3 region has 14 residues.

J is TRBJ1-2 and V is TRBV28; TRBD1 aligns across 7 bases. The CDR3 has 12 residues. Per the germline V gene, CDR1 is MDHEN and CDR2 is SYDVKM. Losses at the gene ends were 7 bases for V and 6 bases for J; bases not matched to a gene: 5. The CDR3 region is CASTRDSHGYTF. CDR3 nucleotides: TGTGCCAGCACCCGGGACAGTCATGGCTACACCTTC.

This chain joins TRBV9 and TRBJ2-5; TRBD2 matches at 10 bases. CDR3 length: 15 amino acids. V lost 4 bases and J lost 2; bases outside the gene matches: 5. The germline V gene has CDR1 SGDLS and CDR2 YYNGEE. The CDR3 here is CASSFGTSVQETQYF. In DNA form, the CDR3 reads TGTGCCAGCAGCTTCGGGACTAGCGTTCAAGAGACCCAGTACTTC.

The chain employs TRBV27 and TRBJ2-5, with D perhaps TRBD2 (6 bases). The CDR3 is 15 amino acids. Per germline, CDR1 MNHEY and CDR2 SMNVEV (reference sequence). The ends were cut back, 7 bases at V and 3 bases at J, with 18 bases in the middle. The CDR3 reads CASKGLGGAKETQYF. The CDR3 DNA reads as TGTGCCAGCAAGGGACTCGGTGGAGCTAAAGAGACCCAGTACTTC.

This rearrangement joins TRBV7-6 to TRBJ1-1, with no clear D. V gave up 5 bases and J gave up 1 base, with 11 bases separating them. Per the germline V gene, CDR1 is SGHVS and CDR2 is FNYEAQ. The CDR3 has 14 amino acids. The CDR3 bases are TGTGCCAGCAGCCCGTACGGGGAGAACACTGAAGCTTTCTTT. This gives the protein CASSPYGENTEAFF. The whole variable domain, remainder taken from reference TRBV7-6 and TRBJ1-1, is GAGVSQSPRYKVTKRGQDVALRCDPISGHVSLYWYRQALGQGPEFLTYFNYEAQQDKSGLPNDRFSAERPEGSISTLTIQRTEQRDSAMYRCASSPYGENTEAFFGQGTRLTVV.

The chain joins TRBV7-6 to TRBJ2-5; TRBD2 aligns across 16 bases. The V gene end was trimmed by 3 bases and the J gene end by 6 bases; junction bases not matched to a gene: 7. Looked up from germline, CDR1 is SGHVS and CDR2 is FNYEAQ. This CDR3 has 17 amino acids. The CDR3 coding sequence is TGTGCCAGCAGCTTGGGACTAGCGGGGGGGCTGGTAAAGACCCAGTACTTC. Translating it yields CASSLGLAGGLVKTQYF.

This clone was counted only a few times. The gene calls are TRBV7-8 and TRBJ2-7; 7 bases line up with TRBD2. J gave up 3 bases and V 0 bases, and 5 bases lay outside the gene matches. CDR3 length: 15 residues. Germline values: CDR1 SGHVS, CDR2 FQNEAQ. The CDR3 DNA sequence: TGTGCCAGCAGCTTAGCGGAGACTAGCTTCTACGAGCAGTACTTC. Translating it yields CASSLAETSFYEQYF. Full variable domain (remainder filled in from reference TRBV7-8 and TRBJ2-7): GAGVSQSPRYKVAKRGQDVALRCDPISGHVSLFWYQQALGQGPEFLTYFQNEAQLDKSGLPSDRFFAERPEGSVSTLKIQRTQQEDSAVYLCASSLAETSFYEQYFGPGTRLTVT.

This clone was seen only once. J is TRBJ1-1 and V is TRBV5-1; tentatively, D is TRBD1 (6 bases). V lost 3 bases and J 6 bases, leaving 18 bases between the germline ends. Germline CDR1 SGHRS, CDR2 YFSETQ. The CDR3 length is 15 residues. CDR3 nucleotides: TGCGCCAGCAGCTCCTTACAGGGTTTTCGGGCTGAAGCTTTCTTT. Amino acids: CASSSLQGFRAEAFF.

This clone appeared a few times. Additional DNA sequences in this sample encode the identical CDR3. The chain employs TRBV6-1 and TRBJ1-5; 9 nucleotides line up with TRBD1. The CDR3 is 14 amino acids. Germline-derived CDR1 and CDR2 are MNHNS and SASEGT. Trimming removed 7 bases from V and 3 bases from J; junction bases left unmatched: 4. The CDR3 sequence is CASNNRGLNQPQHF. The CDR3 coding sequence is TGTGCCAGCAACAACAGGGGGCTCAATCAGCCCCAGCATTTT.

The CDR3 spells CASSSDRGRFYEQYF. DNA for the CDR3: TGTGCCAGCAGTTCGGACAGGGGCAGATTCTACGAGCAGTACTTC. The chain couples TRBV2 to TRBJ2-7, with 9 bases identical to TRBD1. The CDR3 is 15 residues long. The germline V gene encodes CDR1 SNHLY and CDR2 FYNNEI. V was clipped by 5 bases and J by 3 bases; unmatched bases: 8.

The chain links TRBV6-4 to TRBJ1-5, with D hard to call. The ends were cut back, 10 bases at V and 6 bases at J, with 16 bases in the middle. Germline CDR1 is MRHNA and CDR2 is SNTAGT. The CDR3 contains 13 residues. CDR3: CANPLGRLQPQHF. The CDR3 DNA reads as TGTGCCAACCCTCTGGGCAGGCTTCAGCCCCAGCATTTT.

The chain joins TRBV7-6 to TRBJ1-2; D possibly corresponds to TRBD1 (6 bases). This CDR3 is 14 amino acids long. CDR1 and CDR2 from the germline V gene are SGHVS and FNYEAQ. V dropped 1 base and J dropped 6 bases, with 12 bases sitting between them. This CDR3 reads CASSLGGRGNGYTF. In DNA form, the CDR3 reads TGTGCCAGCAGCTTAGGCGGCAGGGGCAATGGCTACACCTTC.

The V call is TRBV27, the J call TRBJ1-1, with 7 bases fitting TRBD1. The CDR3 spans 15 residues. The V and J ends lost 4 bases and 5 bases, in that order; junction bases with no gene match: 10. Germline V gene data show CDR1 as MNHEY and CDR2 as SMNVEV (reference sequence). This chain's CDR3 is CASSSLNRGWTEAFF. The CDR3 bases are TGTGCCAGCAGTTCGCTAAACAGGGGCTGGACTGAAGCTTTCTTT.

The chain joins TRBV6-1 to TRBJ2-2; 7 nucleotides agree with TRBD2. This CDR3 spans 16 amino acids. Losses at the gene ends were 0 bases for V and 1 base for J; bases not matched to a gene: 2. The germline V gene encodes CDR1 MNHNS and CDR2 SASEGT. The CDR3 nucleotides read TGTGCCAGCAGTGAAGCCCTAGCGGTGAACACCGGGGAGCTGTTTTTT. Translated: CASSEALAVNTGELFF.

V and J are TRBV5-1 and TRBJ2-1; TRBD2 agrees at 9 bases. Trimming removed 5 bases from V and 0 bases from J; junction bases left unmatched: 6. This CDR3 has 16 residues. Germline V gene data show CDR1 as SGHRS and CDR2 as YFSETQ. The CDR3 loop is CASRGSGGASYNEQFF. As DNA, the CDR3 is TGCGCCAGCAGAGGTAGCGGGGGCGCCTCCTACAATGAGCAGTTCTTC.

J is TRBJ1-5 and V is TRBV2; possibly TRBD1 for D (5 bases). Germline CDR1 is SNHLY and CDR2 is FYNNEI. V gave up 5 bases and J gave up 2 bases, with 13 bases separating them. The CDR3 has 15 residues. The DNA for the CDR3 is TGTGCCAGCAGTATGGGACTGGGGGGCAATCAGCCCCAGCATTTT. The encoded protein is CASSMGLGGNQPQHF.

The V gene is TRBV2, the J gene TRBJ1-1, with a tentative D call TRBD1 (6 bases). The CDR3 has 13 residues. Per germline, CDR1 SNHLY and CDR2 FYNNEI. Trimming removed 6 bases from V and 6 bases from J, with 14 bases in between. The CDR3, as DNA: TGTGCCAGCAGCGCGACAGGTCCGGCTGAAGCTTTCTTT. Amino acid sequence: CASSATGPAEAFF.

The genes are TRBV11-2 and TRBJ2-3; 7 nucleotides align to TRBD2. Germline values: CDR1 SGHAT, CDR2 FQNNGV. The CDR3 length is 15 residues. Trimming at V came to 5 bases and at J to 0 bases, leaving 5 bases not matched to a gene. The DNA for the CDR3 is TGTGCCAGCAGCCGAAGCGGGACTAGCACAGATACGCAGTATTTT. Protein product: CASSRSGTSTDTQYF.